These 31 T cell receptor beta chains were all obtained from the same sample, sequenced in a study of STAT3 mutations in large granular lymphocyte leukemia (dated by TCRdb to between 2019 and 2020). The full study reports these points: At least one immunodominant TCRbeta clonotype was identified in every T-LGLL patient, and multiple immunodominant subclonotypes were identified in about half of the T-LGLL patients.

Library method: the immunoSEQ multiplex PCR assay. As stored in TCRdb, this immuneACCESS dataset retains in-frame rearrangements with V and J assigned. A fraction of the clones does not appear; measured against another copy, unresolved V genes explain less than half of the discrepancy, and the remainder lacks a known reason. The sample includes more than 2,000 clones, with roughly three fifths observed a single time. Clones ranked in the top ten supply roughly 91% of the sample. These receptors have no known antigen. Source material: peripheral blood mononuclear cells. The receptors come from a man aged 55 to 70 with T-cell large granular lymphocyte leukemia. Some clones in this sample may be carry-over from other donors' samples. The age is the age at diagnosis.

In its sample, this clone was seen a few times. The genes are TRBV18 and TRBJ1-1, with no clear D. Germline lookup yields CDR1 KGHSH and CDR2 LQKENI. The CDR3 sequence is 12 residues long. V was shortened by 2 bases and J by 11 bases, with 12 bases between the two germline ends. The CDR3 sequence is CASSPGPVGAFF. The DNA of the CDR3 is TGTGCCAGCTCACCAGGGCCGGTCGGGGCTTTCTTT.

This clone appeared a few times. CDR3 nucleotide sequence: TGTGCCAGCAGTTCTCAGCGTAGCACAGATACGCAGTATTTT. Its protein is CASSSQRSTDTQYF. The chain combines TRBV6-9 with TRBJ2-3; D is undetermined. This CDR3 contains 14 residues. Trimming removed 4 bases at V and 0 bases at J, with 8 bases between. The germline V gene has CDR1 MNHGY and CDR2 SVAAGI.

CDR3 region: CASSLAGGLEQYV. The CDR3 DNA is TGTGCCAGCAGTTTAGCGGGGGGGCTCGAGCAGTACGTC. This chain connects TRBV13 to TRBJ2-7; 11 bases are shared with TRBD2. Per the germline V gene, CDR1 is PRHDT and CDR2 is FYEKMQ (reference sequence). This CDR3 has 13 residues.

The chain links TRBV7-2 to TRBJ2-1; possible D gene TRBD2, 5 bases. V shed 5 bases and J shed 7 bases, with 18 bases lying between them. The CDR3 totals 15 residues. Germline CDR1 and CDR2: SGHTA and FQGNSA. The CDR3 DNA reads TGTGCCAGCAGCACCGGAGGCCTTCCTGGGAATGAGCAGTTCTTC. This sequence encodes CASSTGGLPGNEQFF.

The chain carries TRBV4-2 and TRBJ1-1; 7 nucleotides agree with TRBD1. Germline CDR1 and CDR2: LGHNA and YNFKEQ. V lost 1 base, J lost 0 bases, and 8 bases stayed unmatched. CDR3 length: 17 residues. The CDR3: CASSQGYRGTLNTEAFF. The CDR3 coding sequence is TGTGCCAGCAGCCAAGGGTACAGGGGCACATTGAACACTGAAGCTTTCTTT.

The rearrangement links TRBV5-6 to TRBJ2-5; 11 bases match TRBD2. Germline CDR1 and CDR2: SGHDT and YYEEEE. V shed 5 bases, J shed 5 bases, and the junction held 2 bases outside the gene matches. The CDR3 loop spans 13 amino acids. This CDR3 is CASSSGRAETQYF. For the CDR3, the DNA is TGTGCCAGCAGTAGCGGGAGGGCCGAGACCCAGTACTTC. The full variable domain, rest sourced from reference TRBV5-6 and TRBJ2-5, is DAGVTQSPTHLIKTRGQQVTLRCSPKSGHDTVSWYQQALGQGPQFIFQYYEEEERQRGNFPDRFSGHQFPNYSSELNVNALLLGDSALYLCASSSGRAETQYFGPGTRLLVL.

The V call is TRBV18, the J call TRBJ1-1, with D perhaps TRBD1 (6 bases). Per germline, CDR1 KGHSH and CDR2 LQKENI. The CDR3 spans 14 residues. Trimming removed 3 bases at V and 3 bases at J, with 11 bases between. The chain's CDR3 is CASSPGQSDTEAFF. CDR3 in DNA: TGTGCCAGCTCACCGGGACAATCGGACACTGAAGCTTTCTTT.

This clone was seen just once. V gene TRBV18 combines with J gene TRBJ1-2; D is unresolved. CDR1 is KGHSH, CDR2 LQKENI, per germline. Trimming shortened V by 0 bases and J by 8 bases, and 13 bases separated the two germline ends. The CDR3 has 14 residues. CDR3 region: CASSPPTSGRGYTF. CDR3 DNA: TGTGCCAGCTCACCACCCACCTCAGGTCGGGGCTACACCTTC.

The gene calls are TRBV10-3 and TRBJ2-3; 8 bases line up with TRBD2. V was pared by 7 bases and J by 6 bases, with 0 bases of the junction left unmatched. CDR1 is ENHRY and CDR2 is SYGVKD in the germline V gene. The CDR3 is 11 amino acids. CDR3 nucleotides: TGTGCCATCACTAGCGGGGATACGCAGTATTTT. Amino acids: CAITSGDTQYF.

Remarks on this clone: A far larger clone is one base from this, pointing to a likely read error. The chain combines TRBV19 with TRBJ1-5; D not resolved. CDR1 LNHDA and CDR2 SQIVND come from the germline V gene (reference sequence). The CDR3 loop spans 12 amino acids. The DNA of the CDR3 is TGTGCCAGTATTATAGGGATTCAGCCCCAGCATTTT. As protein: CASIIGIQPQHF.

The chain carries TRBV9 and TRBJ2-3; D unclear. The CDR3 runs to 14 residues. CDR1 is SGDLS and CDR2 is YYNGEE in the germline V gene. V lost 1 base to trimming and J lost 3 bases, with 9 bases between them. CDR3 sequence reads: CASSVQSATDTQYF. CDR3 sequence (DNA): TGTGCCAGCAGCGTACAAAGCGCTACAGATACGCAGTATTTT.

The CDR3 DNA follows: TGCGCCAGCAGGGTTAACGAGCAGTACGTC. This translates into CASRVNEQYV. This chain links TRBV10-1 with TRBJ2-7; D is uncertain. V dropped 6 bases and J dropped 5 bases, with 5 bases sitting between them. CDR1 and CDR2 (germline): WNHNN, SYGVQD (reference sequence). The CDR3 spans 10 residues.

The V call is TRBV7-9, the J call TRBJ2-1; D is uncertain. Per the germline V gene, CDR1 is SEHNR and CDR2 is FQNEAQ (reference sequence). The CDR3 runs 15 residues. The V gene lost 0 bases and the J gene lost 2 bases, with 8 bases spanning the gap. In nucleotides, the CDR3 is TGTGCCAGCAGCTTAGCGCTAACTACCTACAATGAGCAGTTCTTC. Translating gives CASSLALTTYNEQFF.

The V gene is TRBV5-1, the J gene TRBJ2-5; no reliable D call. Trimming shortened V by 0 bases and J by 2 bases, and 11 bases separated the two germline ends. Germline CDR1 reads SGHRS; CDR2 reads YFSETQ. The CDR3 covers 15 residues. CDR3: CASSLGSSAQETQYF. The DNA of the CDR3 is TGCGCCAGCAGCTTGGGCTCATCGGCACAAGAGACCCAGTACTTC.

This chain links TRBV9 with TRBJ2-5; D tentatively fits TRBD1 or TRBD2 (5 bases each). The V end was cut by 0 bases, the J end by 7 bases, with 16 bases between. The germline V gene encodes CDR1 SGDLS and CDR2 YYNGEE. This CDR3 region has 15 residues. CDR3 bases: TGTGCCAGCAGCGTAGTCGGGGACCCCTCGGGGACCCAGTACTTC. Encoded protein: CASSVVGDPSGTQYF.

In this sample, this clone turned up once. The V and J genes are TRBV6-5 and TRBJ2-4; possibly TRBD1 or TRBD2 for D (5 bases each). Germline V gene data show CDR1 as MNHEY and CDR2 as SVGAGI. This CDR3 region has 14 residues. The germline V and J ends were trimmed by 5 bases and 6 bases, with 14 bases remaining between them. Here the CDR3 reads CASSTGGSGNIQYF. Here the CDR3 DNA reads TGTGCCAGCAGTACTGGGGGAAGCGGAAACATTCAGTACTTC.

The CDR3 DNA sequence: TGTGCCAGCTCACCACCCCGCTCTGGGGCCAACGTCCTGACTTTC. It translates to CASSPPRSGANVLTF. The rearrangement joins TRBV18 to TRBJ2-6; D gene unclear. CDR1 and CDR2 (germline): KGHSH, LQKENI. The V and J ends lost 0 bases and 0 bases respectively, with 3 bases between them. The CDR3 contains 15 residues.

The rearrangement uses TRBV29-1 and TRBJ2-5, with D unclear. V was cut by 5 bases and J by 5 bases, with 6 bases left in between. The CDR3 has 10 amino acids. Germline V lookup: CDR1 SQVTM, CDR2 ANQGSEA. Here the CDR3 DNA reads TGCAGCGTTTCCCATGAGACCCAGTACTTC. Amino acid sequence: CSVSHETQYF.

This chain joins TRBV5-4 and TRBJ1-6; D not resolved. The CDR3 spans 14 residues. Germline assignment: CDR1 SGHNT and CDR2 YYREEE (reference sequence). Trimming left V 4 bases short and J 7 bases short, with 12 bases between. The CDR3 spells CASSLGLENSPLHF. The CDR3 region has the DNA TGTGCCAGCAGCCTGGGCTTGGAAAATTCACCCCTCCACTTT.

The J gene is TRBJ2-5, the V gene TRBV5-1; a weak D match, TRBD2 (6 bases). The CDR3 is 14 amino acids. The V end lost 0 bases, the J end lost 3 bases, and 9 bases lay between the germline ends. CDR1 is SGHRS, CDR2 YFSETQ, per germline. CDR3 sequence: CASSLAWGEETQYF. The CDR3 bases are TGCGCCAGCAGCTTGGCTTGGGGGGAAGAGACCCAGTACTTC.

This chain uses TRBV30 with TRBJ2-5; 8 positions agree with TRBD2. Germline-derived CDR1 and CDR2 are GTSNPN and SVGIG (reference sequence). The CDR3 loop spans 15 amino acids. Germline trimming cut 3 bases from V and 5 bases from J; bases unmatched to any gene: 11. CDR3 loop: CAWRKVGLARETQYF. The CDR3 DNA reads TGTGCCTGGAGAAAGGTTGGACTAGCCCGGGAGACCCAGTACTTC.

This chain joins TRBV30 and TRBJ2-4; D call uncertain. Germline values: CDR1 GTSNPN, CDR2 SVGIG (reference sequence). Trimming left V 5 bases short and J 2 bases short, with 7 bases between. The CDR3 consists of 12 residues. This CDR3 reads CAWGHPKNIQYF. The CDR3 bases are TGTGCCTGGGGGCACCCCAAAAACATTCAGTACTTC.

This rearrangement joins TRBV2 to TRBJ1-6; no definite D call. V was clipped by 4 bases and J by 10 bases, with 11 bases between them. Germline lookup yields CDR1 SNHLY and CDR2 FYNNEI. The CDR3 runs 13 residues. CDR3 sequence reads: CASSVGMGSPLHF. CDR3 DNA sequence: TGTGCCAGCAGTGTCGGAATGGGATCACCCCTCCACTTT.

This chain uses TRBV7-8 with TRBJ2-5; D remains ambiguous. V lost 5 bases and J 4 bases, leaving 17 bases between the germline ends. CDR1 and CDR2 (germline): SGHVS, FQNEAQ. CDR3 length equals 15 residues. For the CDR3, the DNA is TGTGCCAGCAGCCCCCCTGCTCCGGGTATAGAGACCCAGTACTTC. Protein product: CASSPPAPGIETQYF.

This sequence joins TRBV28 and TRBJ1-6; D is undetermined. From germline, CDR1 is MDHEN and CDR2 SYDVKM. V lost 3 bases and J 10 bases, leaving 7 bases between the germline ends. The CDR3 is made up of 12 amino acids. CDR3 protein: CASSFGPSPLHF. The CDR3 DNA follows: TGTGCCAGCAGTTTTGGACCCTCACCCCTCCACTTT.

This clone has just a few counts. The chain is built from TRBV30 and TRBJ1-6; no definite D call. CDR1 GTSNPN and CDR2 SVGIG come from the germline V gene (reference sequence). V lost 4 bases, J lost 6 bases, and 19 bases lay in between. The CDR3 totals 16 residues. Here the CDR3 DNA reads TGTGCCTGGACACCGTCCTACAGAGTCAGTAATTCACCCCTCCACTTT. It translates to CAWTPSYRVSNSPLHF.

The chain uses TRBV18 and TRBJ1-5, with D possibly matching TRBD1 (6 bases). The V end was cut by 2 bases, the J end by 9 bases, with 17 bases between. The CDR3 runs 15 residues. Germline CDR1 KGHSH, CDR2 LQKENI. The CDR3 region is CASSPGTGAGSPQHF. CDR3 in DNA: TGTGCCAGCTCACCAGGGACGGGGGCTGGATCGCCCCAGCATTTT.

This rearrangement joins TRBV6-6 to TRBJ1-2; TRBD1 might be the D (5 bases). Deletions cut 2 bases from V and 14 bases from J, with 15 bases between. CDR3 length equals 12 residues. Germline lookup yields CDR1 MNHNY and CDR2 SVGAGI (reference sequence). The CDR3 is CASSYEGRGQTF. In DNA form, the CDR3 reads TGTGCCAGCAGTTACGAAGGACGGGGCCAAACCTTC.

The chain carries TRBV14 and TRBJ2-1; D possibly matches TRBD1 or TRBD2 (5 bases each). The CDR3 is 16 residues long. Trimming took off 2 bases at V and 0 bases at J, with 11 bases between the two ends. Germline CDR1 reads SGHDN; CDR2 reads FVKESK. CDR3 nucleotides: TGTGCCAGCAGCCAATTCTCAGGGAGCTCCTACAATGAGCAGTTCTTC. This translates into CASSQFSGSSYNEQFF.

The V call is TRBV5-1, the J call TRBJ1-2; D is uncertain. The CDR3 sequence is 15 residues long. The V and J ends lost 0 bases and 3 bases respectively, with 12 bases between them. Germline CDR1 and CDR2: SGHRS and YFSETQ. The CDR3 spells CASSLVGSGDYGYTF. CDR3 bases: TGCGCCAGCAGCTTGGTTGGGTCAGGAGACTATGGCTACACCTTC.

This rearrangement joins TRBV29-1 to TRBJ1-2; D perhaps matches TRBD1 (5 bases). Germline V gene lookup returns CDR1 SQVTM and CDR2 ANQGSEA. The V end was cut by 7 bases, the J end by 1 base, with 10 bases between. This CDR3 has 12 residues. The CDR3 sequence: CSDQDINYGYTF. DNA of the CDR3: TGCAGCGACCAGGACATTAACTATGGCTACACCTTC.